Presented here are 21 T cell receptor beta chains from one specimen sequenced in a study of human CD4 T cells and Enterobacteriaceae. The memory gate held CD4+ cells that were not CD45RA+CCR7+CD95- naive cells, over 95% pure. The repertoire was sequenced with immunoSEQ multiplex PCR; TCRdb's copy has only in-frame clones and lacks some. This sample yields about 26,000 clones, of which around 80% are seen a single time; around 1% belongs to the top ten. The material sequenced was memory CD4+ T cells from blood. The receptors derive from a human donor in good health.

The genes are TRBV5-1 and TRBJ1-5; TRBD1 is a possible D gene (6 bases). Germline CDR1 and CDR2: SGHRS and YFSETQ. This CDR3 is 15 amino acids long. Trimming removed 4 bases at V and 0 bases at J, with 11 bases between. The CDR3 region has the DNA TGCGCCAGCAGCCCAGGGGTCTCTAGCAATCAGCCCCAGCATTTT. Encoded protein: CASSPGVSSNQPQHF.

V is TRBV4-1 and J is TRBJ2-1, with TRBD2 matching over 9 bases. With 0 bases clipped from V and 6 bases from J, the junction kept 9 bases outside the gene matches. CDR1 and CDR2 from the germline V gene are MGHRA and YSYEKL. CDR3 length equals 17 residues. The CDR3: CASSQEVGGGALNEQFF. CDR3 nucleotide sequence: TGCGCCAGCAGCCAAGAGGTTGGCGGGGGGGCCCTCAATGAGCAGTTCTTC.

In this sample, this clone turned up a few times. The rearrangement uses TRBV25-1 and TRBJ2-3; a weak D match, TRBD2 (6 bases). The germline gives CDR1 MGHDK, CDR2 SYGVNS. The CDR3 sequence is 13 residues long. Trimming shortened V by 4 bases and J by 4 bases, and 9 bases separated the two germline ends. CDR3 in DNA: TGTGCCAGCAGTGGGGGAGGACCAGATACGCAGTATTTT. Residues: CASSGGGPDTQYF.

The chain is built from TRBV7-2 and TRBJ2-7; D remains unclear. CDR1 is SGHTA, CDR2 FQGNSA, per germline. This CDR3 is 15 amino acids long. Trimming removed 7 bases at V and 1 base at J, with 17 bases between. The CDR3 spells CASTPSWVGSYEQYF. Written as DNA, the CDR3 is TGTGCCAGCACCCCGAGTTGGGTCGGTTCCTACGAGCAGTACTTC.

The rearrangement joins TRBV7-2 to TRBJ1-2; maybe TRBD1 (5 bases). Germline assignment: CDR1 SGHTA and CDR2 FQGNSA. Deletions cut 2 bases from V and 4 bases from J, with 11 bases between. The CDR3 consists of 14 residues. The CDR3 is CASSLYSGFYGYTF. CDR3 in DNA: TGTGCCAGCAGCTTATATTCAGGGTTCTATGGCTACACCTTC.

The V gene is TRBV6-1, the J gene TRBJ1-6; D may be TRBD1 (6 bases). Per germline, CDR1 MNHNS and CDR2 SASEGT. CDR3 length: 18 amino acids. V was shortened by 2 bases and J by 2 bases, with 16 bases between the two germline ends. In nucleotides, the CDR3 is TGTGCCAGCAGTGAATTCGGAGGGGGGGGCCCCTATAATTCACCCCTCCACTTT. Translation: CASSEFGGGGPYNSPLHF.

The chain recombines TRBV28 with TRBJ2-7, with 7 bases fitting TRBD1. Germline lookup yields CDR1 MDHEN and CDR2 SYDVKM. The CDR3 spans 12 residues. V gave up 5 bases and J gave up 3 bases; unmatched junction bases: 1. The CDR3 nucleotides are TGTGCCAGCAGTGGGACAGACTACGAGCAGTACTTC. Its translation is CASSGTDYEQYF.

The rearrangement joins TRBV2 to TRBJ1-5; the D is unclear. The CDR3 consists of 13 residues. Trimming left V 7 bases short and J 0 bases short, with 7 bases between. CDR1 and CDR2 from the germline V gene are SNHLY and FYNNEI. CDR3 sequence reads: CASIRDSNQPQHF. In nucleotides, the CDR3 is TGTGCCAGCATTAGGGATAGCAATCAGCCCCAGCATTTT.

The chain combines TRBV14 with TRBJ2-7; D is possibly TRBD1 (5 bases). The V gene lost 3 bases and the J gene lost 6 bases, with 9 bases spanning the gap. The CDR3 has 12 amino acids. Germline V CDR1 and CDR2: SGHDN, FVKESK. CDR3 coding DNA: TGTGCCAGCAGCCACTCCAGGGTCGAGCAGTACTTC. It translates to CASSHSRVEQYF.

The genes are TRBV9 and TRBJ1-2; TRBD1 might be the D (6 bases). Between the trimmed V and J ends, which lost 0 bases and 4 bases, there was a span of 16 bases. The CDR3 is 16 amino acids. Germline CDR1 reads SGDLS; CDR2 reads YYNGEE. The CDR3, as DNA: TGTGCCAGCAGCGTAGGGCCCGGGGGCGGTGGCTATGGCTACACCTTC. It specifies CASSVGPGGGGYGYTF.

The CDR3 coding sequence is TGTGCCAGCAGCCCCCAGCAGGGGGGGGAAGCTTTCTTT. This encodes CASSPQQGGEAFF. V usage is TRBV7-3 and J usage is TRBJ1-1; 7 bases align to TRBD1. J gave up 8 bases and V 5 bases, and 8 bases lay outside the gene matches. The germline CDR1 and CDR2 sequences are SGHTA and FQGTGA. This CDR3 has 13 amino acids.

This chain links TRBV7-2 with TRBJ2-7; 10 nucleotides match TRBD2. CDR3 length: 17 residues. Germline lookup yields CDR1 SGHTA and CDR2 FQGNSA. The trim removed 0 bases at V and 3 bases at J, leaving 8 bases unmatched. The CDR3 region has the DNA TGTGCCAGCAGCTTAGCGAGTACTAGCGGGATTATCTACGAGCAGTACTTC. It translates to CASSLASTSGIIYEQYF.

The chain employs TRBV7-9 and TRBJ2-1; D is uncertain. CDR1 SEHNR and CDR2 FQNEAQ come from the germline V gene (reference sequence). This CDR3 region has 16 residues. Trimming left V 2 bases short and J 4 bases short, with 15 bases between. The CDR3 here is CASSLRSTVGYNEQFF. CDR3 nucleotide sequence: TGTGCCAGCAGCTTAAGGTCGACCGTGGGTTACAATGAGCAGTTCTTC. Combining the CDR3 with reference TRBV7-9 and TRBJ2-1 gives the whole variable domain DTGVSQNPRHKITKRGQNVTFRCDPISEHNRLYWYRQTLGQGPEFLTYFQNEAQLEKSRLLSDRFSAERPKGSFSTLEIQRTEQGDSAMYLCASSLRSTVGYNEQFFGPGTRLTVL.

CDR3 protein: CASSRGLAGGPTGELFF. Written as DNA, the CDR3 is TGTGCCAGCAGCCGGGGACTAGCGGGAGGGCCAACCGGGGAGCTGTTTTTT. V usage is TRBV5-4 and J usage is TRBJ2-2; 16 bases are shared with TRBD2. The germline V gene has CDR1 SGHNT and CDR2 YYREEE (reference sequence). The CDR3 sequence is 17 residues long. The V gene end was trimmed by 4 bases and the J gene end by 5 bases; junction bases not matched to a gene: 5.

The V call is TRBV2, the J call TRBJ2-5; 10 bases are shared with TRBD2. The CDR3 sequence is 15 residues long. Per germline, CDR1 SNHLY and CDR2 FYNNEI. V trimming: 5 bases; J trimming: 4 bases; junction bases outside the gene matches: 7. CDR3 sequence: CASSRSGGSGETQYF. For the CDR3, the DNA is TGTGCCAGCAGTCGTAGCGGGGGGTCAGGAGAGACCCAGTACTTC.

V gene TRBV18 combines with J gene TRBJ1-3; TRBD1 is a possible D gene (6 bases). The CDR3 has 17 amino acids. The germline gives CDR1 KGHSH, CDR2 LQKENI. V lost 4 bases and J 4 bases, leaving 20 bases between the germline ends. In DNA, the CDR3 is TGTGCCAGCTCACAAGCACAGGCCAGGGGAATCGGAAACACCATATATTTT. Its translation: CASSQAQARGIGNTIYF.

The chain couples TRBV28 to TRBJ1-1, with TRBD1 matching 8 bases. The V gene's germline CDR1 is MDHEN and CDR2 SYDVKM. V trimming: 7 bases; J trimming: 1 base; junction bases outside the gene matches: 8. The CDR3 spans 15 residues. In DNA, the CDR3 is TGTGCCAGCAAATCAGGGGGCTCTGAGAACACTGAAGCTTTCTTT. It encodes CASKSGGSENTEAFF.

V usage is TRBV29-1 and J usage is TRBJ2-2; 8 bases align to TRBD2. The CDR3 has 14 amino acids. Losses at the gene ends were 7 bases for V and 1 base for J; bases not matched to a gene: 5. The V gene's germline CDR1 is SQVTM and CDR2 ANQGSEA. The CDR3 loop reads CSASGRQNTGELFF. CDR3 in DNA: TGCAGCGCCAGCGGGAGACAGAACACCGGGGAGCTGTTTTTT.

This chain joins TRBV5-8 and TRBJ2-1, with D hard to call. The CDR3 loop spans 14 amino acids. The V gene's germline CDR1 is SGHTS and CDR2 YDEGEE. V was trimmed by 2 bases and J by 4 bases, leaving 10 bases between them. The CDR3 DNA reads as TGTGCCAGCAGCTTTAAACAGATTTACAATGAGCAGTTCTTC. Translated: CASSFKQIYNEQFF.

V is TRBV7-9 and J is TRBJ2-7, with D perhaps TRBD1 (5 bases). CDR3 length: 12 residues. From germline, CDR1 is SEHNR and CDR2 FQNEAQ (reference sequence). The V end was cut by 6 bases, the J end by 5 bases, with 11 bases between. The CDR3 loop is CASRGETHEQYF. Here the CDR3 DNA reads TGTGCCAGCAGAGGGGAAACCCACGAGCAGTACTTC.

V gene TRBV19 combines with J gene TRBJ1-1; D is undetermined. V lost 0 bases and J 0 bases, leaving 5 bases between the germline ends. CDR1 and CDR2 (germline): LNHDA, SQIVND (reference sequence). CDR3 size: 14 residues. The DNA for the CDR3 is TGTGCCAGTAGTATAGATATGTTGAACACTGAAGCTTTCTTT. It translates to CASSIDMLNTEAFF.